One T cell receptor beta chain is described in this entry. Germline is not matched at one junction end, which may reflect a read error. The data belong to a study of blood T cell repertoires in COVID-19. At the level of the study: T cells, B-cell-depleted T cells, or PBMCs supplied cDNA or gDNA.

Looked up from germline, CDR1 is SSHAT and CDR2 is FNYEAQ (reference sequence). This CDR3 comprises 15 residues. Libraries were prepared by immunoSEQ multiplex PCR; TCRdb keeps only in-frame clonotypes and omits some of them. Here the sample spans under 250,000 clones, 84% being singletons. The gene calls are TRBV7-7 and TRBJ2-3; TRBD2 matches 12 bases. The TCR comes from a woman aged 55-69 years who had recovered from COVID-19. Sequenced input: peripheral blood. CDR3 region: CASSRTSGDADTQYF. CDR3 DNA: TGTGCTAGCAGCAGGACTAGCGGGGATGCAGATACGCAGTATTTT.